This entry describes one T cell receptor (beta chain). This record belongs to a study of long-term antiretroviral therapy in people with HIV. With survey level as its setting, the immunoSEQ assay was v3.0. Researchers set sequencing to target about 40,000-55,000 T-cell genomes per sample. Clones were sequenced by immunoSEQ multiplex PCR, and TCRdb holds only the in-frame ones, with some missing. The table lists 25,000 to 35,000 clones, 95% of them singletons. Trimming shortened V by 7 bases and J by 6 bases, and 21 bases separated the two germline ends. Germline assignment: CDR1 SGHAT and CDR2 FQNNGV. The CDR3 covers 15 residues.

This sample comprised unsorted PBMCs, obtained 5.3 years after starting antiretroviral therapy. The V call is TRBV11-2, the J call TRBJ1-2; possibly TRBD1 for D (5 bases). The sequence was collected from a man aged 25 to 45 with HIV. Here the CDR3 DNA reads TGTGCCAGCACCCATAACCCGTGGGGGGAGGATGGCTACACCTTC. Protein: CASTHNPWGEDGYTF.